The 15 T cell receptor beta chains in this list originate from one sample, sequenced in a study of blood T cell repertoires in COVID-19. Assay: immunoSEQ multiplex PCR; the TCRdb copy retains only in-frame clones and omits some. The sample shows about 140,000 clones, about four fifths of them seen only once. Input material: peripheral blood. The receptors derive from a woman aged 55-70 years with active or convalescent COVID-19.

The chain carries TRBV7-8 and TRBJ1-2; D call uncertain. The CDR3 loop spans 12 amino acids. V was clipped by 2 bases and J by 4 bases, with 5 bases between them. Germline-derived CDR1 and CDR2 are SGHVS and FQNEAQ. The CDR3 DNA reads TGTGCCAGCAGCTTACAACTCTATGGCTACACCTTC. This encodes CASSLQLYGYTF.

The V and J genes are TRBV5-1 and TRBJ2-5; 7 positions agree with TRBD2. The germline CDR1 and CDR2 sequences are SGHRS and YFSETQ. The CDR3 length is 14 residues. After removal of 2 bases from V and 3 bases from J, the junction contained 4 bases not matched to a gene. In DNA form, the CDR3 reads TGCGCCAGCAGCTTACGACTAGCCAAAGAGACCCAGTACTTC. Its protein product is CASSLRLAKETQYF.

The chain recombines TRBV10-3 with TRBJ2-7; D unclear. The V end lost 10 bases, the J end lost 0 bases, and 7 bases lay between the germline ends. Germline V gene lookup returns CDR1 ENHRY and CDR2 SYGVKD. This CDR3 has 11 residues. In DNA, the CDR3 is TGTGCCACCACATACTCCTACGAGCAGTACTTC. This encodes CATTYSYEQYF.

This clone was picked up a small number of times. The genes are TRBV10-3 and TRBJ2-1; TRBD1 matches 7 bases. The J segment lost 6 bases and the V segment lost 4 bases, leaving 12 bases of the junction unmatched. Germline-derived CDR1 and CDR2 are ENHRY and SYGVKD. CDR3 length: 16 amino acids. The CDR3 sequence is CAISVIRDSKRNEQFF. CDR3 nucleotide sequence: TGTGCCATCAGTGTAATCCGGGACAGCAAACGCAATGAGCAGTTCTTC.

The chain carries TRBV2 and TRBJ2-3, with D unclear. The germline V gene encodes CDR1 SNHLY and CDR2 FYNNEI. There are 14 residues in the CDR3. V was pared by 7 bases and J by 0 bases, with 11 bases between. DNA for the CDR3: TGTGCCAGCACCGACTCCCCTAGCACAGATACGCAGTATTTT. Protein product: CASTDSPSTDTQYF. Full variable domain (missing parts from reference TRBV2 and TRBJ2-3): EPEVTQTPSHQVTQMGQEVILRCVPISNHLYFYWYRQILGQKVEFLVSFYNNEISEKSEIFDDQFSVERPDGSNFTLKIRSTKLEDSAMYFCASTDSPSTDTQYFGPGTRLTVL.

V is TRBV7-9 and J is TRBJ2-7, with D tentatively TRBD1 (5 bases). The V gene's germline CDR1 is SEHNR and CDR2 FQNEAQ (reference sequence). V was cut by 5 bases and J by 3 bases, with 17 bases left in between. CDR3 length: 15 residues. The CDR3 sequence is CASSQGRKENYEQYV. The CDR3 DNA follows: TGTGCCAGCAGCCAGGGCCGAAAGGAAAACTACGAGCAGTACGTC.

The rearrangement uses TRBV19 and TRBJ1-5; possibly TRBD1 for D (6 bases). The CDR3 is 15 residues long. V was shortened by 2 bases and J by 2 bases, with 10 bases between the two germline ends. CDR1 is LNHDA and CDR2 is SQIVND in the germline V gene (reference sequence). DNA for the CDR3: TGTGCCAGTAGTATAAGGGGGTCGGGCAATCAGCCCCAGCATTTT. Translation gives CASSIRGSGNQPQHF.

The chain joins TRBV15 to TRBJ1-1; unclear D gene. The CDR3 contains 17 residues. Germline V CDR1 and CDR2: LNHNV, YYDKDF (reference sequence). Trimming removed 0 bases from V and 0 bases from J, with 14 bases in between. The CDR3 spells CATSRDPAENLNTEAFF. The CDR3, as DNA: TGTGCCACCAGCAGAGATCCGGCGGAGAATTTGAACACTGAAGCTTTCTTT.

The rearrangement uses TRBV6-1 and TRBJ1-2; no reliable D call. The length of the CDR3 is 14 residues. Germline V CDR1 and CDR2: MNHNS, SASEGT. Between the trimmed V and J ends, which lost 1 base and 4 bases, there was a span of 10 bases. DNA for the CDR3: TGTGCCAGCAGTGAAGAGGCAGGCCCCTATGGCTACACCTTC. It encodes CASSEEAGPYGYTF.

The chain joins TRBV20-1 to TRBJ2-5; no clear D gene. The germline gives CDR1 DFQATT, CDR2 SNEGSKA (reference sequence). Deletions cut 8 bases from V and 4 bases from J, with 11 bases between. This CDR3 spans 11 amino acids. Written as DNA, the CDR3 is TGCAGTACTCCTTTTGGAGAGACCCAGTACTTC. It specifies CSTPFGETQYF.

This chain uses TRBV5-1 with TRBJ1-2; 9 nucleotides line up with TRBD1. V dropped 2 bases and J dropped 8; count of bases not matched to a gene: 7. Germline assignment: CDR1 SGHRS and CDR2 YFSETQ. The CDR3 length is 14 residues. The CDR3 spells CASSFGQGPGGYTF. DNA for the CDR3: TGCGCCAGCAGCTTTGGACAGGGGCCGGGCGGCTACACCTTC.

The gene calls are TRBV6-6 and TRBJ2-4; a possible D gene is TRBD2 (6 bases). Trimming took off 6 bases at V and 9 bases at J, with 18 bases between the two ends. CDR1 and CDR2 from the germline V gene are MNHNY and SVGAGI (reference sequence). There are 14 residues in the CDR3. CDR3 in amino acids: CASSHGRGSGIQYF. The CDR3 bases are TGTGCCAGCAGCCACGGACGGGGGAGCGGCATTCAGTACTTC.

J is TRBJ1-1 and V is TRBV5-5, with D perhaps TRBD1 (5 bases). CDR3 length: 13 residues. Germline CDR1 SGHKS, CDR2 YYEKEE (reference sequence). Trimming stripped 2 bases from V and 3 bases from J, with 8 bases between. Here the CDR3 DNA reads TGTGCCAGCAGCTTAGGCAGGGACACTGAAGCTTTCTTT. Protein product: CASSLGRDTEAFF.

This rearrangement joins TRBV4-2 to TRBJ2-1, with 10 positions matching TRBD2. There are 15 residues in the CDR3. The trim removed 4 bases at V and 6 bases at J, leaving 6 bases unmatched. CDR1 LGHNA and CDR2 YNFKEQ come from the germline V gene. The CDR3 DNA sequence: TGTGCCAGCAGCCTCGGGCTAGCGGGGGTCAATGAGCAGTTCTTC. It yields the protein CASSLGLAGVNEQFF.

This chain uses TRBV7-2 with TRBJ2-7; possible D gene TRBD2, 5 bases. The CDR3 consists of 15 residues. Germline loops: CDR1 SGHTA, CDR2 FQGNSA. Trimming removed 1 base from V and 4 bases from J, with 14 bases in between. The chain's CDR3 is CASSLGLAQEYEQYF. The DNA of the CDR3 is TGTGCCAGCAGCTTAGGCTTAGCGCAGGAATACGAGCAGTACTTC.